This T cell receptor (beta chain) came from a study of T cell responses to AZD1222 COVID-19 vaccine. Study-wide results and limits: The study found vaccine-associated CD4 TCRs spanning spike, dominant at 160-218 and 743-854. Vaccination with two AZD1222 doses was followed by a rise in Spike-specific TCR breadth and depth. Baseline seropositivity characterized only a handful of AZD1222 recipients. In a largely white British group with more females than males, clonal diversity was possibly underestimated.

Generated by immunoSEQ multiplex PCR, the TCRdb table keeps only in-frame clones and is missing some. The repertoire holds 250,000 to 300,000 clones, with approximately 94% as singletons. Details on this clone: The antigen is unknown.

The sequenced sample was peripheral blood, obtained 28 days after the second AZD1222 dose. The TCR originated in an adult who received the AZD1222 COVID-19 vaccine.

The CDR3 sequence is CSASTIATGELFF. The CDR3 DNA reads as TGCAGTGCTAGTACGATAGCCACCGGGGAGCTGTTTTTT. V usage is TRBV20-1 and J usage is TRBJ2-2, with D unresolved. The V end lost 3 bases, the J end lost 4 bases, and 9 bases lay between the germline ends. This CDR3 has 13 amino acids. The germline V gene encodes CDR1 DFQATT and CDR2 SNEGSKA (reference sequence).